The 31 T cell receptor beta chains given below trace back to one sample, sequenced in a study of CD8+ T cells in alopecia areata. TCR sequencing used cDNA made by reverse transcription of extracted RNA. The assay was immunoSEQ multiplex PCR, and TCRdb's table has in-frame clones only and misses some. The sample lists 110,000 or so clones, 50% to 65% occurring once. Indicated treatment: oral pan-JAK inhibitor, 5-10 mg twice daily. This specimen consisted of CD4+ T cells sorted from blood, obtained at week 24, from a patient treated with tofacitinib. These receptors were collected from a human donor with alopecia areata.

The chain couples TRBV7-9 to TRBJ2-3, with D possibly being TRBD1 (5 bases). CDR1 and CDR2 from the germline V gene are SEHNR and FQNEAQ (reference sequence). With 1 base removed from V and 0 bases from J, the gap between germline ends came to 8 bases. The CDR3 contains 15 residues. This CDR3 is CASSLVQGSTDTQYF. The CDR3 bases are TGTGCCAGCAGCTTAGTCCAGGGTAGCACAGATACGCAGTATTTT. The variable domain in full, completed from reference TRBV7-9 and TRBJ2-3, reads DTGVSQNPRHKITKRGQNVTFRCDPISEHNRLYWYRQTLGQGPEFLTYFQNEAQLEKSRLLSDRFSAERPKGSFSTLEIQRTEQGDSAMYLCASSLVQGSTDTQYFGPGTRLTVL.

This clone was picked up a small number of times. The J gene is TRBJ2-1, the V gene TRBV30; the match to TRBD2 covers 7 bases. Germline trimming cut 4 bases from V and 4 bases from J; bases unmatched to any gene: 4. The CDR3 totals 13 residues. Germline CDR1 GTSNPN, CDR2 SVGIG (reference sequence). CDR3 amino acids: CAWMRLAYNEQFF. CDR3 nucleotide sequence: TGTGCCTGGATGAGACTAGCTTACAATGAGCAGTTCTTC.

CDR3 nucleotide sequence: TGTGCCAGCAGCTTAAGCGGGGGGGCCTTCGAGCAGTACTTC. Translating gives CASSLSGGAFEQYF. This chain connects TRBV7-2 to TRBJ2-7; 10 positions match TRBD2. This CDR3 region has 14 residues. The J segment lost 6 bases and the V segment lost 2 bases, leaving 4 bases of the junction unmatched. In germline, CDR1 is SGHTA, CDR2 FQGNSA.

The genes are TRBV30 and TRBJ2-3; D gene ambiguous. V dropped 0 bases and J dropped 4 bases, with 8 bases sitting between them. The CDR3 sequence is 13 residues long. Germline-derived CDR1 and CDR2 are GTSNPN and SVGIG (reference sequence). The CDR3 DNA reads TGTGCCTGGAGTGTAGGGTTCTCAGATACGCAGTATTTT. This codes for CAWSVGFSDTQYF.

The J gene is TRBJ1-2, the V gene TRBV29-1, with D uncertain. CDR3 length: 16 residues. V was trimmed by 2 bases and J by 2 bases, leaving 18 bases between them. CDR1 and CDR2 from the germline V gene are SQVTM and ANQGSEA. The CDR3 protein is CSVELGSGTGNYGYTF. The DNA for the CDR3 is TGCAGCGTTGAATTGGGCTCGGGTACGGGAAACTATGGCTACACCTTC. Using reference TRBV29-1 and TRBJ1-2 for the parts outside the CDR3, the full variable domain is SAVISQKPSRDICQRGTSLTIQCQVDSQVTMMFWYRQQPGQSLTLIATANQGSEATYESGFVIDKFPISRPNLTFSTLTVSNMSPEDSSIYLCSVELGSGTGNYGYTFGSGTRLTVV.

This clone was seen a few times. The V gene is TRBV11-2, the J gene TRBJ1-2; D gene uncertain. Between the trimmed V and J ends, which lost 2 bases and 2 bases, there was a span of 15 bases. The CDR3 runs 16 residues. The germline gives CDR1 SGHAT, CDR2 FQNNGV. CDR3 region: CASSLSLYPQNYGYTF. For the CDR3, the DNA is TGTGCCAGCAGCTTATCTCTTTACCCGCAAAACTATGGCTACACCTTC.

The J gene is TRBJ1-3, the V gene TRBV7-6; possible D gene TRBD1, 6 bases. This CDR3 region has 13 residues. The V gene lost 8 bases and the J gene lost 3 bases, with 11 bases spanning the gap. The germline V gene encodes CDR1 SGHVS and CDR2 FNYEAQ. The CDR3 sequence is CASSDRIGNTIYF. The CDR3 bases are TGTGCCAGCTCAGACAGGATTGGAAACACCATATATTTT.

The rearrangement uses TRBV5-6 and TRBJ1-1; possibly TRBD1 for D (5 bases). The CDR3 covers 13 residues. V lost 7 bases to trimming and J lost 1 base, with 11 bases between them. CDR1 and CDR2 (germline): SGHDT, YYEEEE. In nucleotides, the CDR3 is TGTGCCAGCCAGGGATGGGGGAACACTGAAGCTTTCTTT. Encoded protein: CASQGWGNTEAFF.

J is TRBJ1-1 and V is TRBV2; 7 nucleotides align to TRBD1. Germline V gives CDR1 SNHLY, CDR2 FYNNEI. This CDR3 contains 13 residues. Trimming at V came to 7 bases and at J to 5 bases, leaving 7 bases not matched to a gene. CDR3 protein: CASIKTGLTEAFF. CDR3 DNA sequence: TGTGCCAGCATCAAGACAGGGTTAACTGAAGCTTTCTTT.

This clone was counted between two and nine times. The chain is built from TRBV5-6 and TRBJ1-1, with TRBD1 as a possible D gene (6 bases). The CDR3 is 14 amino acids. V lost 0 bases, J lost 1 base, and 7 bases lay in between. Germline-derived CDR1 and CDR2 are SGHDT and YYEEEE. The CDR3 sequence: CASSLGQANTEAFF. DNA for the CDR3: TGTGCCAGCAGCTTGGGACAGGCGAACACTGAAGCTTTCTTT.

This chain joins TRBV27 and TRBJ1-6, with a tentative D call TRBD1 (5 bases). Trimming removed 2 bases at V and 9 bases at J, with 11 bases between. The CDR3 loop spans 14 amino acids. Germline V gene lookup returns CDR1 MNHEY and CDR2 SMNVEV (reference sequence). CDR3 DNA: TGTGCCAGCAGTTTAGGTGGGGCGGGTTCACCCCTCCACTTT. Its protein is CASSLGGAGSPLHF.

The chain links TRBV7-9 to TRBJ1-2; D is possibly TRBD1 (6 bases). The CDR3 sequence is 18 residues long. The germline gives CDR1 SEHNR, CDR2 FQNEAQ (reference sequence). V was clipped by 5 bases and J by 5 bases, with 27 bases between them. In nucleotides, the CDR3 is TGTGCCAGCAGCCCCCTCCCGACAGGTGGGGAGCGAAGTTATGGCTACACCTTC. Translated, it gives CASSPLPTGGERSYGYTF.

Here the CDR3 reads CASSQVGGDRSYEQYF. CDR3 DNA: TGTGCCAGCAGCCAAGTTGGGGGGGACCGCTCCTACGAGCAGTACTTC. The V gene is TRBV11-2, the J gene TRBJ2-7, with 7 nucleotides matching TRBD2. V lost 5 bases, J lost 0 bases, and 10 bases stayed unmatched. This CDR3 is 16 amino acids long. Per germline, CDR1 SGHAT and CDR2 FQNNGV.

This clone appeared a few times. The chain couples TRBV5-1 to TRBJ2-5; D uncertain. CDR3 length equals 12 residues. Trimming removed 5 bases at V and 5 bases at J, with 10 bases between. The germline V gene has CDR1 SGHRS and CDR2 YFSETQ. CDR3 protein: CASRPESETQYF. DNA for the CDR3: TGCGCCAGCAGGCCCGAGTCGGAGACCCAGTACTTC. Complete variable domain (other parts from reference TRBV5-1 and TRBJ2-5): KAGVTQTPRYLIKTRGQQVTLSCSPISGHRSVSWYQQTPGQGLQFLFEYFSETQRNKGNFPGRFSGRQFSNSRSEMNVSTLELGDSALYLCASRPESETQYFGPGTRLLVL.

This clone was counted between two and nine times. The gene calls are TRBV4-3 and TRBJ1-2; D call uncertain. V lost 0 bases to trimming and J lost 11 bases, with 13 bases between them. Germline V gene sequence: CDR1 LGHNA, CDR2 YSLEER. This CDR3 comprises 13 residues. CDR3 nucleotide sequence: TGCGCCAGCAGCCAAGATGTAGGTGGGGAATACACCTTC. Protein product: CASSQDVGGEYTF.

The J gene is TRBJ2-7, the V gene TRBV18, with 9 bases matching TRBD1. The CDR3 runs to 15 residues. Trimming removed 5 bases from V and 2 bases from J; junction bases left unmatched: 7. Germline lookup yields CDR1 KGHSH and CDR2 LQKENI. The DNA for the CDR3 is TGTGCCAGCTCAACCCGCGACAGGGGGGCCTACGAGCAGTACTTC. Amino acid sequence: CASSTRDRGAYEQYF.

V usage is TRBV30 and J usage is TRBJ1-1, with D hard to call. Trimming pared 1 base from V and 1 base from J, leaving 7 bases between. CDR1 is GTSNPN and CDR2 is SVGIG in the germline V gene (reference sequence). This CDR3 spans 13 amino acids. For the CDR3, the DNA is TGTGCCTGGAGTGAACAGTCGAACACTGAAGCTTTCTTT. Encoded protein: CAWSEQSNTEAFF.

The V and J genes are TRBV23-1 and TRBJ2-1, with no clear D. TRBV23-1 is an ORF; its function is uncertain. V lost 2 bases and J 10 bases, leaving 6 bases between the germline ends. The length of the CDR3 is 11 residues. Here the CDR3 DNA reads TGCGCCAGCAGTCAACCGCTCGAGCAGTTCTTC. Translated: CASSQPLEQFF.

This clone was detected only a few times. The chain couples TRBV10-3 to TRBJ1-4; no reliable D call. The CDR3 is made up of 13 amino acids. V lost 3 bases and J 8 bases, leaving 10 bases between the germline ends. Germline lookup yields CDR1 ENHRY and CDR2 SYGVKD. This CDR3 is CAISEREEEKLFF. DNA for the CDR3: TGTGCCATCAGTGAAAGAGAGGAAGAAAAACTGTTTTTT.

The rearrangement links TRBV29-1 to TRBJ2-7, with a tentative D call TRBD1 (5 bases). Germline CDR1 and CDR2: SQVTM and ANQGSEA. The CDR3 consists of 11 residues. V lost 3 bases and J lost 2, with 5 bases in between. The chain's CDR3 is CSVDRAYEQYF. Written as DNA, the CDR3 is TGCAGCGTTGACAGGGCCTACGAGCAGTACTTC.

This clone was detected only a few times. The chain is built from TRBV10-3 and TRBJ2-2; D may be TRBD1 (5 bases). V was clipped by 7 bases and J by 1 base, with 7 bases between them. The CDR3 length is 13 residues. Germline V CDR1 and CDR2: ENHRY, SYGVKD. CDR3 residues: CAITTGNTGELFF. CDR3 DNA sequence: TGTGCCATCACAACAGGGAACACCGGGGAGCTGTTTTTT.

There are a few counts of this clone. The chain recombines TRBV5-1 with TRBJ1-2; 11 positions match TRBD1. Germline V gene sequence: CDR1 SGHRS, CDR2 YFSETQ. The CDR3 has 15 amino acids. V was clipped by 0 bases and J by 6 bases; unmatched bases: 4. The CDR3 nucleotides read TGCGCCAGCAGCTTGGCCCGGGACAGGGGGGATGGCTACACCTTC. As protein: CASSLARDRGDGYTF.

The J gene is TRBJ1-6, the V gene TRBV7-9, with TRBD1 as a possible D gene (5 bases). Germline CDR1 is SEHNR and CDR2 is FQNEAQ (reference sequence). V shed 5 bases and J shed 7 bases, with 12 bases lying between them. This CDR3 has 14 amino acids. The CDR3 loop is CASSRDPGNSPLHF. The CDR3 nucleotides are TGTGCCAGCAGCCGGGACCCCGGGAATTCACCCCTCCACTTT. Full variable domain (rest looked up from reference TRBV7-9 and TRBJ1-6): DTGVSQNPRHKITKRGQNVTFRCDPISEHNRLYWYRQTLGQGPEFLTYFQNEAQLEKSRLLSDRFSAERPKGSFSTLEIQRTEQGDSAMYLCASSRDPGNSPLHFGNGTRLTVT.

This clone was detected many times. V and J are TRBV6-6 and TRBJ2-7; D remains ambiguous. The length of the CDR3 is 13 residues. V lost 5 bases, J lost 0 bases, and 8 bases lay in between. The germline CDR1 and CDR2 sequences are MNHNY and SVGAGI (reference sequence). CDR3 sequence (DNA): TGTGCCAGCAGTACCGGGCGCTCCTACGAGCAGTACTTC. This translates into CASSTGRSYEQYF.

The V gene is TRBV30, the J gene TRBJ1-2, with 7 bases fitting TRBD1. Trimming removed 3 bases from V and 8 bases from J; junction bases left unmatched: 9. This CDR3 region has 13 residues. Germline CDR1 and CDR2: GTSNPN and SVGIG (reference sequence). The chain's CDR3 is CAWSESHRGGYTF. The CDR3 DNA is TGTGCCTGGAGCGAATCCCACAGGGGCGGCTACACCTTC.

This clone was found a few times. The CDR3 spells CASSDSGTALGSPLHF. The CDR3 nucleotides read TGTGCCAGCAGCGACTCCGGGACAGCCTTAGGGTCACCCCTCCACTTT. The V and J genes are TRBV7-3 and TRBJ1-6, with 7 nucleotides matching TRBD1. The CDR3 spans 16 residues. Trimming cost V 5 bases and J 10 bases; bases outside gene matches: 14. Germline V lookup: CDR1 SGHTA, CDR2 FQGTGA.

This chain connects TRBV15 to TRBJ1-2, with a weak D call TRBD1 (5 bases). V lost 5 bases, J lost 7 bases, and 20 bases lay in between. The CDR3 has 15 residues. CDR1 and CDR2 (germline): LNHNV, YYDKDF (reference sequence). DNA for the CDR3: TGTGCCACCAGCGGCGGTGGGGACGGGCTATCTGGCTACACCTTC. It specifies CATSGGGDGLSGYTF.

This sequence joins TRBV4-1 and TRBJ1-1; D is unclear. Trimming cost V 4 bases and J 0 bases, with 12 bases left between them. Germline V gene lookup returns CDR1 MGHRA and CDR2 YSYEKL. The CDR3 is 15 residues long. The CDR3: CASSRERSMNTEAFF. For the CDR3, the DNA is TGCGCCAGCAGCCGAGAGAGAAGCATGAACACTGAAGCTTTCTTT.

In this sample, this clone turned up once. The chain has TRBV23-1 and TRBJ2-7, with D possibly being TRBD1 or TRBD2 (6 bases each). TRBV23-1 is noted as an ORF with a role that remains uncertain. With 4 bases removed from V and 0 bases from J, the gap between germline ends came to 25 bases. The CDR3 is made up of 19 amino acids. CDR3 amino acids: CASSPPGACPFPFSYEQYF. For the CDR3, the DNA is TGCGCCAGCAGTCCCCCGGGGGCTTGCCCCTTCCCCTTCTCCTACGAGCAGTACTTC.

The V gene is TRBV5-1, the J gene TRBJ2-6; D might be TRBD2 (5 bases). With 4 bases removed from V and 0 bases from J, the gap between germline ends came to 14 bases. Germline V CDR1 and CDR2: SGHRS, YFSETQ. The CDR3 is 17 residues long. CDR3 bases: TGCGCCAGCAGCGATGCCAGTGGGAGCTCTGGGGCCAACGTCCTGACTTTC. The encoded protein is CASSDASGSSGANVLTF.

This clone was observed a handful of times. CDR3 amino acids: CASSFTGSGNTIYF. CDR3 DNA sequence: TGTGCCAGCAGCTTCACCGGTTCCGGAAACACCATATATTTT. The chain couples TRBV5-4 to TRBJ1-3; D unclear. V was pared by 2 bases and J by 4 bases, with 10 bases between. The CDR3 has 14 residues. Germline lookup yields CDR1 SGHNT and CDR2 YYREEE (reference sequence).